The source of this T cell receptor beta chain is a study of shared clonotypes between healthy human individuals. Findings and caveats of the study: For naive CD4 cells, 4% to 6% of clonotypes were shared across a handful of donors. In this cohort, only blood was sampled, and tissue repertoires likely differ.

Selected positively for CCR7 and CD45RO-negative, naive CD8 cells excluded terminally differentiated effector memory CD45RA+ cells. Each donor was a Caucasian adult residing in Nashville, Tennessee. V gave up 5 bases and J gave up 7 bases; unmatched junction bases: 3. The CDR3 sequence is 12 residues long. The germline gives CDR1 SEHNR, CDR2 FQNEAQ (reference sequence). Measured with immunoSEQ multiplex PCR; TCRdb has only the in-frame clones, and not every one. The profile shows approximately 650,000 clones, about 95% of them singletons. Concerning this clone: Its specificity is unknown.

This TCR was recovered from a woman aged 25-40 years in good health. What was sequenced was naive CD8+ T cells sorted from blood. V gene TRBV7-9 combines with J gene TRBJ1-1; TRBD1 matches at 8 bases. The CDR3 region is CASSPGQGEAFF. For the CDR3, the DNA is TGTGCCAGCAGCCCAGGACAGGGTGAAGCTTTCTTT.